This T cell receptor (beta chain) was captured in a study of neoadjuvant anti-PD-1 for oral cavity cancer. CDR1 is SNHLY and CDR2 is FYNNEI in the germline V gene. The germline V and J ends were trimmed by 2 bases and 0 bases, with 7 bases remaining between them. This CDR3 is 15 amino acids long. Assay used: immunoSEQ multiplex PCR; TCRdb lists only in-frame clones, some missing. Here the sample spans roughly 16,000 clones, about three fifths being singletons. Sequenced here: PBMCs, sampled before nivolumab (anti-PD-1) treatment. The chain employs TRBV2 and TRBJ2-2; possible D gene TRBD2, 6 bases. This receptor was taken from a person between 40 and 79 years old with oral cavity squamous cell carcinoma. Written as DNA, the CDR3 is TGTGCCAGCAGTGAACTAGCGACGAACACCGGGGAGCTGTTTTTT. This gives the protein CASSELATNTGELFF.